A selection of T cell receptor beta chains follows, all from one sample in a study of CD8+CD57+ T cells in acquired aplastic anemia. TCRdb processed the reads anew with MiXCR; each CDR3 protein has one entry. The table lists about 140,000 distinct CDR3 sequences, 35% to 50% of them singletons, with roughly 8.1% in the top ten. The specimen was sorted CD4+, CD8+, or CD8+CD57+ T cells (not recorded which) from PBMCs. The receptors were sampled from a human donor in good health, serving as a control. The CDR3 runs from the conserved cysteine through the conserved F or W. D genes are given only for firm matches. Not every row has a clone size; where given, it reads once, few, many or a size class.

TRBD2	TRBV20-1	TRBJ2-5	.	TGCAGTGCTAGGGGCCTAGCGGGAGGGACCCAGTACTTC	CSARGLAGGTQYF
TRBD1	TRBV3-1	TRBJ1-1	.	TGTGCCAGCAGCCAGACCGCAGGGGGCGCGCGAGCTTTCTTT	CASSQTAGGARAFF
TRBD1	TRBV19	TRBJ1-2	many	TGTGCCAGTAGTGTAATACGACAGGGGGCGACTAACTATGGCTACACCTTC	CASSVIRQGATNYGYTF
.	TRBV12-3/TRBV12-4	TRBJ1-1	many	TGTGCCAGCAGTTTAGCCGGGACAATCAGGAACACTGAAGCTTTCTTT	CASSLAGTIRNTEAFF
TRBD2	TRBV5-1	TRBJ2-1	many	TGCGCCAGCAGCTTGGAACTAGCGGGAGGGGGGAATGAGCAGTTCTTC	CASSLELAGGGNEQFF
.	TRBV15	TRBJ1-5	many	TGTGCCACCAGCCTTGAGACAGCGCCCAATCAGCCCCAGCATTTT	CATSLETAPNQPQHF
TRBD1	TRBV10-2	TRBJ2-3	.	TGCGCCAGCAGTGATCAGCAGGGGGCAGATGCGCAGTATTTT	CASSDQQGADAQYF
.	TRBV24-1	TRBJ1-1	few	TGTGCCACCAGTTCCAGGCAGTCTGAAGCTTTCTTT	CATSSRQSEAFF
.	TRBV2	TRBJ2-1	.	TGTGCCAGAGGGACATCCTCCTACAATGAGCAGTTCTTC	CARGTSSYNEQFF
.	TRBV2	TRBJ1-5	many	TGTGCCAGCAGTGACCCTCTTGGGCAGGGTCGTCAGCCCCAGCATTTT	CASSDPLGQGRQPQHF
.	TRBV3-1	TRBJ2-7	many	TGTGCCAGCAGCCAAGGTCGGCGGAAGGGCCTGTACGAGCAGTACTTC	CASSQGRRKGLYEQYF
.	TRBV9	TRBJ2-7	many	TGTGCCAGCAGCGCCGGACCCGGCTCCTACGAGCAGTACTTC	CASSAGPGSYEQYF
.	TRBV2	TRBJ2-5	few	TGTGCCAGCCGGGGGACTGGGCAAGAGACCCAGTACTTC	CASRGTGQETQYF
.	TRBV10-3	TRBJ1-1	.	TGTGCCAGCAGCGGTTTTCCGGGGCCCGGCACTGAAGCTTTCTTT	CASSGFPGPGTEAFF
.	TRBV19	TRBJ1-5	once	TGTGCCAGTAGTATTACAGGTGGTTACGAGCATTTT	CASSITGGYEHF
.	TRBV5-8	TRBJ1-6	.	TGTGCCAGCAGCTTGGCCAGGGGCAATTCACCCCTCCACTTT	CASSLARGNSPLHF
TRBD2	TRBV5-5	TRBJ2-3	.	TGTGCCAGCAGCCCTCAGGGAGGGATCGGTACGCAGTATTTT	CASSPQGGIGTQYF
.	TRBV2	TRBJ1-4	.	TGTGCCAGCAAAGGGCAGCCCAATGAAAAACTGTTTTTT	CASKGQPNEKLFF
.	TRBV10-3	TRBJ1-1	many	TGTGCCATCAGTTTAGGGGGGAACACTGAAGCTTTCTTT	CAISLGGNTEAFF
.	TRBV29-1	TRBJ1-1	many	TGCAGCGTTGAAATTACTGCGAACACTGAAGCTTTCTTT	CSVEITANTEAFF
TRBD1	TRBV7-8	TRBJ1-2	.	TGTGCCAGCAGCTTAGGGCAGGGGGTGTCTTACTATGGCTACACCTTC	CASSLGQGVSYYGYTF
TRBD1	TRBV5-4	TRBJ1-2	many	TGTGCCAGCAGCTGGGACAGGGCCCATGGCTACACCTTC	CASSWDRAHGYTF
.	TRBV29-1	TRBJ2-5	once	TGCAGCGTTGGCCTTCTGACAGGACCGCAAGAGACCCAGTACTTC	CSVGLLTGPQETQYF
.	TRBV2	TRBJ2-5	many	TGTGCCAGCAGTGGGGTCCTGGCACTGGGGACCCAGTACTTC	CASSGVLALGTQYF
.	TRBV20-1	TRBJ1-5	once	TGCAGTGCTAGGTACAGGGTCGATCAGCCCCAGCATTTT	CSARYRVDQPQHF
TRBD1	TRBV11-1	TRBJ1-6	.	TGTGCCAGCAGCTTAAGGTCCGGGACAGGGAGTTCACCCCTCCACTTT	CASSLRSGTGSSPLHF
TRBD1	TRBV27	TRBJ1-6	few	TGTGCCAGCAGTCTCGGACAGGGTTTTGATTCACCCCTCCACTTT	CASSLGQGFDSPLHF
TRBD2	TRBV19	TRBJ2-7	.	TGTGCCAGTAGTTCCCGGACTAGCGGGACCTACGAGCAGTACTTC	CASSSRTSGTYEQYF
.	TRBV29-1	TRBJ1-2	.	TGCAGCACCCGGGGCGGCTATGGCTACACCTTC	CSTRGGYGYTF
TRBD1	TRBV19	TRBJ1-1	.	TGTGCCAGTAGTCGGACAGGAGTGAACACTGAAGCTTTCTTT	CASSRTGVNTEAFF
TRBD1	TRBV7-8	TRBJ1-5	.	TGTGCCAGCAGCTTAAGGGGGGGACAGCTTAGCAATCAGCCCCAGCATTTT	CASSLRGGQLSNQPQHF
TRBD1	TRBV10-3	TRBJ1-6	.	TGTGCCATCAGTGGAGCCGGGACAGACGATTCACCCCTCCACTTT	CAISGAGTDDSPLHF
.	TRBV12-3/TRBV12-4	TRBJ2-2	few	TGTGCCAGCAGTCTCGGGCCCCCTGGGGAGCTGTTTTTT	CASSLGPPGELFF
TRBD1	TRBV3-1	TRBJ1-1	.	TGTGCCAGCAGCCCGTCACAGGGGCCGACGGCTGAAGCTTTCTTT	CASSPSQGPTAEAFF
TRBD2	TRBV10-3	TRBJ2-7	once	TGTGCCATCAGTGCCCCACTAGCGGGGGTTACCTACGAGCAGTACTTC	CAISAPLAGVTYEQYF
TRBD1	TRBV7-9	TRBJ1-3	.	TGTGCCAGCAGCCCATGGGGACAGAGGAACACCATATATTTT	CASSPWGQRNTIYF
.	TRBV24-1	TRBJ1-1	.	TGTGCCAGCAGCGGGACCTTTGACTACAGGAACACTGAAGCTTTCTTT	CASSGTFDYRNTEAFF
TRBD2	TRBV11-3	TRBJ2-2	.	TGTGCCGGGGGTTTAGCGGGAGGAAACACCGGGGAGCTGTTTTTT	CAGGLAGGNTGELFF
.	TRBV20-1	TRBJ1-5	.	TGCAGTGCTAGTTGGAGGCCGGATCAGCCCCAGCATTTT	CSASWRPDQPQHF
.	TRBV7-6	TRBJ2-7	.	TGTGCCAGCAGCTTGGGGGCAGGCTACGAGCAGTACTTC	CASSLGAGYEQYF
TRBD2	TRBV2	TRBJ2-1	many	TGTGCCAGCAGCGCACTAGCGGGAGGACTATCATACAATGAGCAGTTCTTC	CASSALAGGLSYNEQFF
TRBD1	TRBV7-6	TRBJ1-4	many	TGTGCCAGCAGCCTTGGGACAGGGACTAATGAAAAACTGTTTTTT	CASSLGTGTNEKLFF
TRBD2	TRBV7-2	TRBJ2-5	many	TGTGCCAGCAGCGATAGCGGGAGGGCCGGAGAGACCCAGTACTTC	CASSDSGRAGETQYF
TRBD1	TRBV10-3	TRBJ2-5	few	TGTGCCACTTACCCCGGGACAGGGGGAGAGACCCAGTACTTC	CATYPGTGGETQYF
TRBD1	TRBV18	TRBJ2-7	few	TGTGTCAGCTCACCACCGGGACAGGGATCCTACGAGCAGTACTTC	CVSSPPGQGSYEQYF
.	TRBV28	TRBJ1-6	many	TGTGCCAGCAGGGGATGGGCAAATAATTCACCCCTCCACTTT	CASRGWANNSPLHF
.	TRBV18	TRBJ2-5	.	TGTGCCAGCTCATTTACGGCTATAGAGACCCAGTACTTC	CASSFTAIETQYF
TRBD1	TRBV7-2	TRBJ1-3	.	TGTGCCAGCAGCTCGCACAGGGGAGCTGGAAACACCATATATTTT	CASSSHRGAGNTIYF
.	TRBV30	TRBJ1-2	many	TGTGCCTGGAAAGGGGGGAGGGGGTACTATGGCTACACCTTC	CAWKGGRGYYGYTF
TRBD1	TRBV25-1	TRBJ1-1	.	TGTGCCGGCAAAAGCAGGGACAGGGGGACGAACACTGAAGCTTACTTT	CAGKSRDRGTNTEAYF
.	TRBV20-1	TRBJ2-7	few	TGCAGTGCTGAGACGTTGACAGGGAGGGCCGAGCAGTACTTC	CSAETLTGRAEQYF
TRBD1	TRBV5-1	TRBJ1-2	.	TGCGCCAGCAGCTACGGACAGGGGGCGTATGGCTACACCTTC	CASSYGQGAYGYTF
.	TRBV20-1	TRBJ1-5	many	TGCAGTGCTCTGGCAGGCTTGAATCAGCCCCAGCATTTT	CSALAGLNQPQHF
.	TRBV2	TRBJ1-2	many	TGTGCCAGCAGTGGGGAGATGGTCGGCTACACCTTC	CASSGEMVGYTF
.	TRBV6-5	TRBJ2-2	many	TGTGCCAGCCAAACAGCGAACACCGGGGAGCTGTTTTTT	CASQTANTGELFF
.	TRBV7-8	TRBJ2-1	many	TGTGCCAGCAGCTCGAGCGACAGGGAGGAGGACGGTGAGCAGTTCTTC	CASSSSDREEDGEQFF
TRBD2	TRBV20-1	TRBJ2-3	many	TGCAGTGCTTTAGCGGGGAGCACAGATACGCAGTATTTT	CSALAGSTDTQYF